This TCR beta chain came from a study of T cell responses to AZD1222 COVID-19 vaccine. Overall study results and limits: Clonal diversity was possibly underestimated; the donors were predominantly white British and more often female.

The CDR3 length is 14 residues. The ends were cut back, 2 bases at V and 4 bases at J, with 11 bases in the middle. Germline V gives CDR1 MNHEY, CDR2 SVGAGI. This clone was seen only once. Its antigen is still unknown. Clones were read by immunoSEQ multiplex PCR, and TCRdb kept only the in-frame ones, dropping some. The table has about 140,000 clones, roughly nine tenths seen once. Here the sequenced sample was peripheral blood, taken on day 0 of AZD1222 vaccination. This TCR derives from an adult in good health. The V call is TRBV6-5, the J call TRBJ1-1; D unresolved. CDR3 bases: TGTGCCAGCAGTTACCAAACGGATTCCACTGAAGCTTTCTTT. Its translation is CASSYQTDSTEAFF.